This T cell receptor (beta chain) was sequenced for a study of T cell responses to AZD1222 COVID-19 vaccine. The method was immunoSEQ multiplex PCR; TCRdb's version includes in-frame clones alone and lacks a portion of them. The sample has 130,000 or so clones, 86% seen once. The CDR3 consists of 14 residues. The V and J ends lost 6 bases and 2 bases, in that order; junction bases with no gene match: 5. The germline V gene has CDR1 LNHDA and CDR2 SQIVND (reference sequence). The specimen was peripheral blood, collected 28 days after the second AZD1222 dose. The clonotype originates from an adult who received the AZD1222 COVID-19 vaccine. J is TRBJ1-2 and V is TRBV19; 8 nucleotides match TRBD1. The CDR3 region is CASRLGQENYGYTF. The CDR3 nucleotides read TGTGCCAGTAGGCTGGGACAGGAGAACTATGGCTACACCTTC.